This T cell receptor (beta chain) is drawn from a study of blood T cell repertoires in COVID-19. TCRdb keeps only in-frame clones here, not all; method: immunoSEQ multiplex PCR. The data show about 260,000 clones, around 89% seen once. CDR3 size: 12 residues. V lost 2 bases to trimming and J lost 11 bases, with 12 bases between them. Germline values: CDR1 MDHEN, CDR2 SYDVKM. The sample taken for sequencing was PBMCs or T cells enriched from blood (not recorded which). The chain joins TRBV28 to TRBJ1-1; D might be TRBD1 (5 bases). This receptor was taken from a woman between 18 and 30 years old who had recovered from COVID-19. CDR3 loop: CASSLVGGRAFF. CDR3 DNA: TGTGCCAGCAGTTTAGTGGGGGGAAGGGCTTTCTTT. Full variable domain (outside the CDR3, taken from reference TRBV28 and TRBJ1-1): DVKVTQSSRYLVKRTGEKVFLECVQDMDHENMFWYRQDPGLGLRLIYFSYDVKMKEKGDIPEGYSVSREKKERFSLILESASTNQTSMYLCASSLVGGRAFFGQGTRLTVV.